This paragraph covers one T cell receptor (beta chain) sequence. Its antigen remains unknown. Described time point: healthy volunteer bleed at 6 weeks. The template was total RNA from unfractionated whole blood. Each cDNA molecule in the library carried unique molecular identifiers. Original methodology: Sample TCR totals centred on a median of roughly 96,000, ranging about 20,000 to 700,000. TCRdb ran MiXCR on the RACE reads and lists one entry per CDR3 protein. The V and J calls were not made by the authors but by TCRdb's processing. The sample holds 65,000 or so distinct CDR3 sequences, under 7.5% seen once. CDR1 and CDR2 (germline): DFQATT, SNEGSKA (reference sequence). The V end lost 1 base, the J end lost 0 bases, and 14 bases lay between the germline ends. The CDR3 extends over 16 amino acids. The source of the sample is a study of human T cells and chemical hapten exposure. Study-level background: The variation in per-sample TCR yields arose mainly from small differences in pooled library volumes. Study-wide findings and caveats: Unchanged with DPC sensitization were TCRs above 1 in 1000 frequency.

The origin of this receptor is a female donor in good health. Some clones in this sample may be carry-over from other donors' samples. The rearrangement links TRBV20-1 to TRBJ2-3; D perhaps matches TRBD2 (5 bases). Sequencing was carried out using whole blood. CDR3 region: CSARAGRLYSTDTQYF. The CDR3 region has the DNA TGCAGTGCTAGAGCCGGAAGACTATATAGCACAGATACGCAGTATTTT.